What follows describes a single T cell receptor (beta chain). The sample is drawn from a study of T cells expressing NK-cell markers. After re-calling the 5' RACE reads, TCRdb lists one entry per CDR3 protein, DNA absent. The sample's table shows a few hundred thousand distinct CDR3 sequences. This CDR3 comprises 13 residues. Germline V lookup: CDR1 DFQATT, CDR2 SNEGSKA (reference sequence). This receptor was identified in a man aged 18 to 35 in good health. What was sequenced was blood T cells: a sorted CD56 or NKG2C T cell subset, CD4+ or CD8+ T cells, or bulk PBMC T cells (not recorded which). The chain couples TRBV20-1 to TRBJ2-3; TCRdb designates TRBD2, a call that cannot be tested without DNA. The CDR3 loop reads CSAPASSPDTQYF.